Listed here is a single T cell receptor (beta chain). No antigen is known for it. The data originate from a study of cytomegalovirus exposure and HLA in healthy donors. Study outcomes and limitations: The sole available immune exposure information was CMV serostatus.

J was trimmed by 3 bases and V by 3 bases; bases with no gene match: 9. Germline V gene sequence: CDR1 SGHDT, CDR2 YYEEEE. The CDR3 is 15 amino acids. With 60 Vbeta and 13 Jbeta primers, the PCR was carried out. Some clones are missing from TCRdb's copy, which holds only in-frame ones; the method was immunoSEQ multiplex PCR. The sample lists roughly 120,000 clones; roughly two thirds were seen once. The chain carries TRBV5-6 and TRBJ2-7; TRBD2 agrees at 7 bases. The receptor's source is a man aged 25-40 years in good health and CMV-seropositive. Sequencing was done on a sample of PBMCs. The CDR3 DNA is TGTGCCAGCAGCTCCCGAGCGGGAACGGGCTACGAGCAGTACTTC. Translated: CASSSRAGTGYEQYF. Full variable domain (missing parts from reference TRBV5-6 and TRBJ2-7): DAGVTQSPTHLIKTRGQQVTLRCSPKSGHDTVSWYQQALGQGPQFIFQYYEEEERQRGNFPDRFSGHQFPNYSSELNVNALLLGDSALYLCASSSRAGTGYEQYFGPGTRLTVT.